This TCR beta chain was found in a study of shared clonotypes between healthy human individuals. Trimming cost V 2 bases and J 0 bases; bases outside gene matches: 14. This CDR3 comprises 19 residues. Germline CDR1 and CDR2: SQVTM and ANQGSEA. Data came from immunoSEQ multiplex PCR; TCRdb stores just in-frame clones and leaves some out. The table records about 470,000 clones, roughly 77% of them present only once. About 90 million PBMCs were counted before genomic DNA extraction. The sequence was collected from a woman in her thirties or forties in good health. Some clones in this sample may be carry-over from other donors' samples. The sample comprised PBMCs. This rearrangement joins TRBV29-1 to TRBJ2-1; 9 nucleotides line up with TRBD2. CDR3 amino acids: CSVEPAAFSGSLSYNEQFF. CDR3 coding DNA: TGCAGCGTTGAACCGGCGGCCTTTAGCGGGAGTCTCTCCTACAATGAGCAGTTCTTC.